A single sample gave rise to the 22 T cell receptor beta chains below, sequenced in a study of OX40 agonist ivuxolimab in advanced cancers. Method: immunoSEQ multiplex PCR; TCRdb's copy keeps in-frame clones and lacks some. This table has roughly 76,000 clones, approximately 80% appearing once. The sample in question was CD4+ or CD8+ T cells sorted from blood, obtained in a trial of the OX40 agonist ivuxolimab. Receptor source: an adult with an advanced solid tumor such as melanoma, head and neck, liver or kidney cancer.

Concerning this clone: Other DNA sequences within the sample encode an identical CDR3. The rearrangement links TRBV18 to TRBJ2-3, with 9 bases that match TRBD1. V lost 3 bases, J lost 3 bases, and 1 base stayed unmatched. The CDR3 spans 14 residues. Germline loops: CDR1 KGHSH, CDR2 LQKENI. The CDR3 is CASSPGQGTDTQYF. The CDR3 region has the DNA TGTGCCAGCTCACCGGGACAGGGAACAGATACGCAGTATTTT. The full variable domain, with the rest looked up from reference TRBV18 and TRBJ2-3, is NAGVMQNPRHLVRRRGQEARLRCSPMKGHSHVYWYRQLPEEGLKFMVYLQKENIIDESGMPKERFSAEFPKEGPSILRIQQVVRGDSAAYFCASSPGQGTDTQYFGPGTRLTVL.

The CDR3 DNA is TGTGCCAGCAGCGTAGGAGCCCGTACCTTAAATAATGAGCAGTTCTTC. It yields the protein CASSVGARTLNNEQFF. This chain joins TRBV9 and TRBJ2-1; D gene uncertain. V was clipped by 0 bases and J by 7 bases, with 17 bases between them. The CDR3 has 16 residues. Germline values: CDR1 SGDLS, CDR2 YYNGEE.

V is TRBV5-1 and J is TRBJ1-1; D not certain. The CDR3 consists of 13 residues. CDR1 is SGHRS, CDR2 YFSETQ, per germline. V was pared by 4 bases and J by 1 base, with 8 bases between. The CDR3 DNA follows: TGCGCCAGCAGCCCCTCGGGGAACACTGAAGCTTTCTTT. It yields the protein CASSPSGNTEAFF.

J is TRBJ2-3 and V is TRBV7-2; possible D gene TRBD2, 6 bases. The CDR3 covers 15 residues. Between the trimmed V and J ends, which lost 10 bases and 0 bases, there was a span of 17 bases. The germline gives CDR1 SGHTA, CDR2 FQGNSA. The CDR3: CATAGWGTSTDTQYF. The CDR3 nucleotides read TGTGCCACCGCCGGGTGGGGGACTAGCACAGATACGCAGTATTTT.

This clone was observed a few times. The V and J genes are TRBV9 and TRBJ2-1; D might be TRBD2 (6 bases). Trimming stripped 2 bases from V and 4 bases from J, with 13 bases between. The CDR3 has 15 amino acids. The germline CDR1 and CDR2 sequences are SGDLS and YYNGEE. CDR3 protein: CASSVAAAGYNEQFF. In DNA form, the CDR3 reads TGTGCCAGCAGCGTCGCAGCGGCGGGGTACAATGAGCAGTTCTTC.

The V gene is TRBV5-6, the J gene TRBJ2-3, with unresolved D. The V gene lost 2 bases and the J gene lost 1 base, with 8 bases spanning the gap. The germline CDR1 and CDR2 sequences are SGHDT and YYEEEE. CDR3 size: 14 residues. The CDR3 spells CASSLFGGTDTQYF. In DNA, the CDR3 is TGTGCCAGCAGCTTATTTGGGGGCACAGATACGCAGTATTTT.

The V gene is TRBV7-8, the J gene TRBJ1-1; D gene ambiguous. The CDR3 is made up of 13 amino acids. Germline assignment: CDR1 SGHVS and CDR2 FQNEAQ. Trimming stripped 5 bases from V and 0 bases from J, with 7 bases between. CDR3 sequence: CASSHAVNTEAFF. The CDR3 coding sequence is TGTGCCAGCAGCCACGCAGTGAACACTGAAGCTTTCTTT.

The CDR3 region has the DNA TGTGCCAGCGGGACAGAAGGAAACACCATATATTTT. It is translated as CASGTEGNTIYF. This chain joins TRBV6-1 and TRBJ1-3, with 7 bases identical to TRBD1. The V segment lost 8 bases and the J segment 4 bases; nucleotides outside the gene matches: 2. This CDR3 comprises 12 residues. Germline V gives CDR1 MNHNS, CDR2 SASEGT.

The chain combines TRBV4-2 with TRBJ1-2, with D perhaps matching TRBD1 (6 bases). The CDR3 consists of 14 residues. CDR1 LGHNA and CDR2 YNFKEQ come from the germline V gene. V was clipped by 0 bases and J by 8 bases, with 13 bases between them. CDR3 bases: TGTGCCAGCAGCCAAGATATGACAGGCCGAGGCTACACCTTC. Residues: CASSQDMTGRGYTF.

The genes are TRBV7-9 and TRBJ2-1; D gene uncertain. V was clipped by 2 bases and J by 6 bases, with 11 bases between them. This CDR3 comprises 14 residues. CDR1 and CDR2 (germline): SEHNR, FQNEAQ (reference sequence). The CDR3, as DNA: TGTGCCAGCAGCTTAACCTGGGGTTCCAATGAGCAGTTCTTC. Translation gives CASSLTWGSNEQFF.

The rearrangement links TRBV6-6 to TRBJ2-1, with no clear D. This CDR3 region has 13 residues. Trimming left V 7 bases short and J 4 bases short, with 11 bases between. CDR1 MNHNY and CDR2 SVGAGI come from the germline V gene (reference sequence). In DNA form, the CDR3 reads TGTGCCAGCATCCGGGCGGAGTACAATGAGCAGTTCTTC. It translates to CASIRAEYNEQFF.

This chain connects TRBV6-5 to TRBJ2-7, with 7 bases matching TRBD2. The V gene end was trimmed by 6 bases and the J gene end by 0 bases; junction bases not matched to a gene: 8. CDR3 size: 15 residues. The germline CDR1 and CDR2 sequences are MNHEY and SVGAGI. The CDR3 reads CASSSGLTSSYEQYF. Written as DNA, the CDR3 is TGTGCCAGCAGCTCGGGACTAACTAGCTCCTACGAGCAGTACTTC.

This clone was seen a handful of times. The rearrangement uses TRBV7-9 and TRBJ2-7, with D perhaps TRBD1 (6 bases). Trimming shortened V by 0 bases and J by 7 bases, and 19 bases separated the two germline ends. Germline V gene sequence: CDR1 SEHNR, CDR2 FQNEAQ (reference sequence). There are 16 residues in the CDR3. CDR3 DNA: TGTGCCAGCAGCTTAGCGGGAACAGGGAATTCGGGGGAGCAGTACTTC. Amino acids: CASSLAGTGNSGEQYF.

V gene TRBV27 combines with J gene TRBJ2-1; no reliable D call. The CDR3 extends over 11 amino acids. Germline V gene lookup returns CDR1 MNHEY and CDR2 SMNVEV (reference sequence). Trimming left V 6 bases short and J 8 bases short, with 8 bases between. The chain's CDR3 is CASSWHDEQFF. As DNA, the CDR3 is TGTGCCAGCAGCTGGCACGATGAGCAGTTCTTC.

The V call is TRBV5-8, the J call TRBJ2-5, with a tentative D call TRBD2 (6 bases). The CDR3 extends over 15 amino acids. Germline CDR1 SGHTS, CDR2 YDEGEE. V was clipped by 3 bases and J by 2 bases, with 14 bases between them. CDR3 residues: CASSSLGSGQETQYF. CDR3 in DNA: TGTGCCAGCAGCTCCTTGGGAAGCGGGCAAGAGACCCAGTACTTC.

CDR3 nucleotides: TGTGCCATCAACACGCGACAGGGGGCTGAGAACACTGAAGCTTTCTTT. Protein sequence: CAINTRQGAENTEAFF. The chain has TRBV10-3 and TRBJ1-1; TRBD1 matches 10 bases. There are 16 residues in the CDR3. Germline values: CDR1 ENHRY, CDR2 SYGVKD. With V trimmed by 7 bases and J by 1 base, 9 bases remained unmatched.

The chain uses TRBV28 and TRBJ1-5, with TRBD1 matching 7 bases. J was trimmed by 5 bases and V by 6 bases; bases with no gene match: 4. CDR3 size: 13 residues. Germline CDR1 is MDHEN and CDR2 is SYDVKM. CDR3 in amino acids: CASRGQADQPQHF. The CDR3 coding sequence is TGTGCCAGCAGAGGACAGGCGGATCAGCCCCAGCATTTT.

Only a few counts were recorded for this clone. The chain combines TRBV5-5 with TRBJ2-7, with 12 bases lining up with TRBD2. The CDR3 spans 15 residues. The V segment lost 5 bases and the J segment 5 bases; nucleotides outside the gene matches: 8. Germline CDR1 SGHKS, CDR2 YYEKEE (reference sequence). CDR3 nucleotides: TGTGCCAGCAGGAGGGAACTAGCGGGAGGCCACGAGCAGTACTTC. Protein product: CASRRELAGGHEQYF.

The chain combines TRBV9 with TRBJ2-2; 15 bases line up with TRBD2. CDR1 is SGDLS, CDR2 YYNGEE, per germline. J gave up 7 bases and V 3 bases, and 7 bases lay outside the gene matches. This CDR3 has 17 residues. In nucleotides, the CDR3 is TGTGCCAGCAGCGCCGGGACTAGCGGGAGGCAGGGCGGGGAGCTGTTTTTT. Protein: CASSAGTSGRQGGELFF.

The chain recombines TRBV29-1 with TRBJ2-1; D perhaps matches TRBD2 (5 bases). Trimming removed 3 bases at V and 2 bases at J, with 14 bases between. Germline CDR1 and CDR2: SQVTM and ANQGSEA. This CDR3 has 15 amino acids. As DNA, the CDR3 is TGCAGCGTTGAGTTCGCAACTAGGGCCTACAATGAGCAGTTCTTC. Translated: CSVEFATRAYNEQFF.

The chain couples TRBV5-6 to TRBJ1-6; D ambiguous. This CDR3 contains 15 residues. V shed 1 base and J shed 8 bases, with 13 bases lying between them. Per germline, CDR1 SGHDT and CDR2 YYEEEE. The CDR3 DNA reads as TGTGCCAGCAGCTTGACTGGCAAAAGGGATTCACCCCTCCACTTT. It translates to CASSLTGKRDSPLHF. The full variable domain, with the rest looked up from reference TRBV5-6 and TRBJ1-6, is DAGVTQSPTHLIKTRGQQVTLRCSPKSGHDTVSWYQQALGQGPQFIFQYYEEEERQRGNFPDRFSGHQFPNYSSELNVNALLLGDSALYLCASSLTGKRDSPLHFGNGTRLTVT.

The gene calls are TRBV6-5 and TRBJ2-2; 7 positions agree with TRBD1. V shed 6 bases, J shed 7 bases, and the junction held 5 bases outside the gene matches. This CDR3 spans 13 amino acids. Germline CDR1 reads MNHEY; CDR2 reads SVGAGI. CDR3 sequence: CASRGAGGGELFF. The CDR3 DNA reads TGTGCCAGCAGGGGGGCAGGGGGCGGGGAGCTGTTTTTT.